This entry lists 16 T cell receptor beta chains sequenced from one sample in a study of cytomegalovirus exposure and HLA in healthy donors. Clones were sequenced by immunoSEQ multiplex PCR, and TCRdb holds only the in-frame ones, with some missing. This table holds under 250,000 clones, around 86% found once. The sequencing sample was made of PBMCs. Source of these receptors: a woman aged 18-29 years in good health and CMV-seropositive.

This clone appeared a single time. The chain combines TRBV6-6 with TRBJ1-1, with D uncertain. Trimming left V 2 bases short and J 1 base short, with 5 bases between. The CDR3 has 13 residues. Germline CDR1 is MNHNY and CDR2 is SVGAGI (reference sequence). The DNA of the CDR3 is TGTGCCAGCAGTTACGGCCGGAACACTGAAGCTTTCTTT. The encoded protein is CASSYGRNTEAFF.

This rearrangement joins TRBV4-1 to TRBJ2-5, with D tentatively TRBD2 (6 bases). Germline V gene sequence: CDR1 MGHRA, CDR2 YSYEKL. Trimming cost V 0 bases and J 1 base, with 9 bases left between them. This CDR3 comprises 15 residues. As DNA, the CDR3 is TGCGCCAGCAGCCAAGATCGGACTACCCAAGAGACCCAGTACTTC. It codes for CASSQDRTTQETQYF.

This chain connects TRBV6-1 to TRBJ1-3; D is ambiguous. Trimming left V 0 bases short and J 4 bases short, with 7 bases between. This CDR3 spans 14 amino acids. Germline V gene lookup returns CDR1 MNHNS and CDR2 SASEGT. This CDR3 reads CASSEASGGNTIYF. The CDR3 DNA is TGTGCCAGCAGTGAAGCGTCGGGGGGAAACACCATATATTTT.

CDR3: CAWGRWGETEAFF. The CDR3 nucleotides read TGTGCCTGGGGACGATGGGGGGAGACTGAAGCTTTCTTT. This sequence joins TRBV30 and TRBJ1-1; a weak D match, TRBD1 (5 bases). The V gene lost 5 bases and the J gene lost 5 bases, with 15 bases spanning the gap. CDR3 length: 13 amino acids. Germline V gene lookup returns CDR1 GTSNPN and CDR2 SVGIG (reference sequence).

V and J are TRBV5-6 and TRBJ2-2; the match to TRBD1 covers 10 bases. CDR3 length: 15 residues. Germline trimming cut 4 bases from V and 7 bases from J; bases unmatched to any gene: 7. Germline CDR1 SGHDT, CDR2 YYEEEE. The CDR3 spells CASSLRDRGIGELFF. DNA of the CDR3: TGTGCCAGCAGCCTTAGGGACAGGGGAATCGGGGAGCTGTTTTTT.

The chain combines TRBV5-1 with TRBJ2-6; D not resolved. The CDR3 is 16 amino acids. V lost 4 bases, J lost 0 bases, and 11 bases lay in between. Germline CDR1 SGHRS, CDR2 YFSETQ. CDR3 loop: CASSRLLDSGANVLTF. DNA of the CDR3: TGCGCCAGCAGCAGACTCCTAGACTCTGGGGCCAACGTCCTGACTTTC.

The DNA for the CDR3 is TGTGCCAGCAGTTTATGGGGACTAGCGGGAGGGGGAAATGAGCAGTTCTTC. It yields the protein CASSLWGLAGGGNEQFF. The V gene is TRBV27, the J gene TRBJ2-1, with TRBD2 matching 16 bases. This CDR3 contains 17 residues. Per germline, CDR1 MNHEY and CDR2 SMNVEV (reference sequence). After removal of 1 base from V and 7 bases from J, the junction contained 4 bases not matched to a gene.

This rearrangement joins TRBV7-8 to TRBJ2-7; TRBD2 matches 8 bases. Germline lookup yields CDR1 SGHVS and CDR2 FQNEAQ. The ends lost 8 bases at V and 0 bases at J; junction bases unmatched: 15. The CDR3 is 17 residues long. The CDR3, as DNA: TGTGCCAGCGCACCGGGTAGCGGGATTGAATACTCCTACGAGCAGTACTTC. Amino acid sequence: CASAPGSGIEYSYEQYF.

The chain couples TRBV19 to TRBJ2-5; no clear D. This CDR3 spans 13 amino acids. In germline, CDR1 is LNHDA, CDR2 SQIVND (reference sequence). Trimming removed 6 bases at V and 8 bases at J, with 16 bases between. The CDR3 sequence is CASRVVTSDTQYF. Written as DNA, the CDR3 is TGTGCCAGTAGAGTTGTGACATCCGACACCCAGTACTTC.

This sequence joins TRBV10-1 and TRBJ2-7; D not resolved. Germline CDR1 reads WNHNN; CDR2 reads SYGVQD (reference sequence). V was clipped by 3 bases and J by 1 base, with 13 bases between them. The CDR3 is made up of 15 amino acids. CDR3 region: CASSDLGGASYEQYF. Written as DNA, the CDR3 is TGCGCCAGCAGTGATCTCGGCGGAGCGTCCTACGAGCAGTACTTC.

The genes are TRBV7-6 and TRBJ1-1, with D perhaps TRBD1 (6 bases). V lost 5 bases, J lost 4 bases, and 11 bases lay in between. The germline CDR1 and CDR2 sequences are SGHVS and FNYEAQ. The CDR3 consists of 13 residues. Here the CDR3 DNA reads TGTGCCAGCAGCCCTCGGACAGTCACTGAAGCTTTCTTT. Translated: CASSPRTVTEAFF.

This clone was detected once. The chain carries TRBV2 and TRBJ2-1, with D maybe TRBD2 (5 bases). V lost 2 bases and J 6 bases, leaving 8 bases between the germline ends. The CDR3 contains 13 residues. The germline gives CDR1 SNHLY, CDR2 FYNNEI. DNA for the CDR3: TGTGCCAGCAGTGAACTAGCTAGCAATGAGCAGTTCTTC. Encoded protein: CASSELASNEQFF.

This chain uses TRBV7-9 with TRBJ2-3; TRBD1 matches 8 bases. V trimming: 0 bases; J trimming: 4 bases; junction bases outside the gene matches: 12. CDR3 length: 18 residues. The germline V gene has CDR1 SEHNR and CDR2 FQNEAQ (reference sequence). CDR3 loop: CASSLAGWGQGAPDTQYF. The CDR3 DNA reads as TGTGCCAGCAGCTTAGCGGGTTGGGGCCAGGGGGCACCAGATACGCAGTATTTT.

The CDR3 DNA reads TGCGCCAGCAGCTTCTCCAGGGTAAAAGCTGGAAACACCATATATTTT. Translation gives CASSFSRVKAGNTIYF. The V and J genes are TRBV5-1 and TRBJ1-3; weak D call: TRBD1 (5 bases). The germline V gene encodes CDR1 SGHRS and CDR2 YFSETQ. The CDR3 covers 16 residues. V shed 2 bases and J shed 2 bases, with 14 bases lying between them.

The chain couples TRBV7-3 to TRBJ1-1; 7 bases align to TRBD1. The CDR3 extends over 13 amino acids. V shed 3 bases, J shed 5 bases, and the junction held 3 bases outside the gene matches. Germline V gives CDR1 SGHTA, CDR2 FQGTGA. The CDR3 sequence: CASSFDRETEAFF. The CDR3, as DNA: TGTGCCAGCAGCTTCGACAGGGAAACTGAAGCTTTCTTT.

V gene TRBV7-8 combines with J gene TRBJ2-1, with 8 bases that match TRBD1. CDR1 and CDR2 (germline): SGHVS, FQNEAQ. Losses at the gene ends were 5 bases for V and 6 bases for J; bases not matched to a gene: 9. This CDR3 spans 15 amino acids. DNA of the CDR3: TGTGCCAGCAGCCCCCCCCGGACAGGGTCCAATGAGCAGTTCTTC. As protein: CASSPPRTGSNEQFF.